Shown below are 8 T cell receptor beta chains from a single sample sequenced in a study of blood T cell repertoires in COVID-19. Assay used: immunoSEQ multiplex PCR; TCRdb lists only in-frame clones, some missing. Altogether roughly 35,000 clones are present, roughly nine tenths being singletons, with the ten largest covering around a fifth. The material sequenced was peripheral blood. These receptors all come from a man between 70 and 80 years old with acute or convalescent COVID-19.

V and J are TRBV27 and TRBJ2-2; D might be TRBD1 (6 bases). This CDR3 spans 13 amino acids. Germline V gene sequence: CDR1 MNHEY, CDR2 SMNVEV (reference sequence). V lost 4 bases and J lost 6, with 9 bases in between. CDR3 DNA sequence: TGTGCCAGCAGTTGGGGGCCGGCCGGGGAGCTGTTTTTT. This gives the protein CASSWGPAGELFF.

This sequence joins TRBV7-2 and TRBJ2-3; tentatively, D is TRBD2 (6 bases). The V end was cut by 3 bases, the J end by 5 bases, with 12 bases between. The germline V gene encodes CDR1 SGHTA and CDR2 FQGNSA. The CDR3 has 14 amino acids. CDR3 sequence: CASSFVGAGDTQYF. CDR3 bases: TGTGCCAGCAGCTTCGTGGGAGCGGGAGATACGCAGTATTTT.

The genes are TRBV6-4 and TRBJ1-1, with 7 bases that match TRBD1. The V segment lost 6 bases and the J segment 4 bases; nucleotides outside the gene matches: 5. Germline-derived CDR1 and CDR2 are MRHNA and SNTAGT. The CDR3 extends over 13 amino acids. DNA of the CDR3: TGTGCCAGCAGCGCTACAGGGGTCACTGAAGCTTTCTTT. Protein product: CASSATGVTEAFF.

This chain connects TRBV5-6 to TRBJ2-2, with TRBD1 as a possible D gene (5 bases). Germline V gene data show CDR1 as SGHDT and CDR2 as YYEEEE. The CDR3 length is 12 residues. Between the trimmed V and J ends, which lost 5 bases and 6 bases, there was a span of 8 bases. The CDR3 sequence is CASRSGPGELFF. DNA for the CDR3: TGTGCCAGCAGGTCAGGGCCCGGGGAGCTGTTTTTT. Variable domain in full (rest from reference TRBV5-6 and TRBJ2-2): DAGVTQSPTHLIKTRGQQVTLRCSPKSGHDTVSWYQQALGQGPQFIFQYYEEEERQRGNFPDRFSGHQFPNYSSELNVNALLLGDSALYLCASRSGPGELFFGEGSRLTVL.

J is TRBJ2-5 and V is TRBV27; TRBD2 aligns across 9 bases. Trimming cost V 7 bases and J 1 base; bases outside gene matches: 7. The CDR3 extends over 15 amino acids. Germline V lookup: CDR1 MNHEY, CDR2 SMNVEV (reference sequence). CDR3 DNA sequence: TGTGCCAGCACCCCTATAGCGGGAGTCCAAGAGACCCAGTACTTC. It encodes CASTPIAGVQETQYF.

This clone is a singleton in its sample. The chain has TRBV5-5 and TRBJ2-7; TRBD1 matches 12 bases. Trimming at V came to 5 bases and at J to 5 bases, leaving 11 bases not matched to a gene. This CDR3 spans 16 amino acids. Germline lookup yields CDR1 SGHKS and CDR2 YYEKEE (reference sequence). CDR3 sequence reads: CASSRLGTGGFNEQYF. The CDR3 DNA follows: TGTGCCAGCAGTCGACTGGGGACAGGGGGCTTTAACGAGCAGTACTTC.

This clone is termed medium-sized. This rearrangement joins TRBV27 to TRBJ2-5; TRBD1 is a possible D gene (6 bases). Germline V gene data show CDR1 as MNHEY and CDR2 as SMNVEV (reference sequence). V lost 4 bases to trimming and J lost 1 base, with 10 bases between them. CDR3 length: 14 residues. The CDR3: CASSWGTPQETQYF. The CDR3 DNA sequence: TGTGCCAGCAGTTGGGGGACACCCCAAGAGACCCAGTACTTC.

The chain combines TRBV28 with TRBJ1-1; no reliable D call. The CDR3 consists of 13 residues. Germline V gives CDR1 MDHEN, CDR2 SYDVKM. V lost 6 bases, J lost 0 bases, and 8 bases lay in between. CDR3 protein: CASRPTVNTEAFF. For the CDR3, the DNA is TGTGCCAGCAGGCCCACAGTGAACACTGAAGCTTTCTTT.